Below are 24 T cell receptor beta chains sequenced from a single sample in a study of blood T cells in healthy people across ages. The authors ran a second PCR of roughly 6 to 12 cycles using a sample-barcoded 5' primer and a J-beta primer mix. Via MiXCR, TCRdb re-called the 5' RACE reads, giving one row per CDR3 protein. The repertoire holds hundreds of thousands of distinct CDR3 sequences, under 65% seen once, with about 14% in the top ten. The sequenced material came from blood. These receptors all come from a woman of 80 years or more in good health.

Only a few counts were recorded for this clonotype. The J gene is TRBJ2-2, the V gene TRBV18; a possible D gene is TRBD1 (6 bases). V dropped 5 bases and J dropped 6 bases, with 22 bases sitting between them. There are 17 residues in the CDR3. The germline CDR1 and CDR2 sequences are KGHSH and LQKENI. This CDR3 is CASSAGLLTGHAGELFF. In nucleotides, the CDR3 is TGTGCCAGCTCAGCAGGACTTCTCACGGGACACGCCGGGGAGCTGTTTTTT.

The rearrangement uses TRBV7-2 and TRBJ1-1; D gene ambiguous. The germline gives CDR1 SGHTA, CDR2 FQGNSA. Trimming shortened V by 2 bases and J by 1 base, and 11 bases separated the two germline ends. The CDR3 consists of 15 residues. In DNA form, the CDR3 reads TGTGCCAGCAGCTTAATAATCGTGGGGAACACTGAAGCTTTCTTT. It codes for CASSLIIVGNTEAFF.

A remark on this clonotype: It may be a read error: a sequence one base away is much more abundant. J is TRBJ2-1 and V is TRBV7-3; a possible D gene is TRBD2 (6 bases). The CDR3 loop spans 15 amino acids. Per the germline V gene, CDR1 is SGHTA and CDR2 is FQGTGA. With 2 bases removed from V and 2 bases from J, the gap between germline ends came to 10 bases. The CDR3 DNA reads TGTGCCAGCAGCTTAGGGACTGAGCCCTACAATGAGCAGTTCTTC. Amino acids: CASSLGTEPYNEQFF.

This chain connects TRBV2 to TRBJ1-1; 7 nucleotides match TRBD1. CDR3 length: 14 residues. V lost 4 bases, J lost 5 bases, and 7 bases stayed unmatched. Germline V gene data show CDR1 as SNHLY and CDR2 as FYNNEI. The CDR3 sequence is CASSAGQARTEAFF. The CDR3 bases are TGTGCCAGCAGTGCCGGACAGGCCCGAACTGAAGCTTTCTTT.

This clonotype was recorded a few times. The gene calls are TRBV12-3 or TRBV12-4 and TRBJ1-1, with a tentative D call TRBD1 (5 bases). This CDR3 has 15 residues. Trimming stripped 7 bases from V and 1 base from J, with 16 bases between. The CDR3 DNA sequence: TGTGCCAGCAAAGGGTCAGGGAGGAGGAACACTGAAGCTTTCTTT. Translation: CASKGSGRRNTEAFF.

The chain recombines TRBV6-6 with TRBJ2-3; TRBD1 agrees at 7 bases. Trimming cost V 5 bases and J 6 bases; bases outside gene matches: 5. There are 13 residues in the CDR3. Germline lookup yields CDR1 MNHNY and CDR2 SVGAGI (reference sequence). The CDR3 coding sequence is TGTGCCAGCAGTCAGACAGGGCGTGATACGCAGTATTTT. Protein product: CASSQTGRDTQYF.

The CDR3 DNA follows: TGCGCCAGCAGCCCCGGGACAGCGGATGAAAAACTGTTTTTT. Translated, it gives CASSPGTADEKLFF. The genes are TRBV5-1 and TRBJ1-4; 7 nucleotides agree with TRBD1. V was pared by 4 bases and J by 6 bases, with 6 bases of the junction left unmatched. CDR1 is SGHRS, CDR2 YFSETQ, per germline. The CDR3 loop spans 14 amino acids.

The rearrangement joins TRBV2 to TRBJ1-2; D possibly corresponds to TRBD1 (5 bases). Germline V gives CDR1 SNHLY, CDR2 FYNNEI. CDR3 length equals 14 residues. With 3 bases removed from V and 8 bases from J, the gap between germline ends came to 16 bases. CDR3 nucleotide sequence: TGTGCCAGCAGTGATCTCTGGGGCGTGGGGGGCTACACCTTC. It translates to CASSDLWGVGGYTF.

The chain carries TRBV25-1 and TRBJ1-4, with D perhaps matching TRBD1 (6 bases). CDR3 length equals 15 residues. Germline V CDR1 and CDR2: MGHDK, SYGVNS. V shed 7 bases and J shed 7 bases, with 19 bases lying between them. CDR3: CASTPHRGGGEKLFF. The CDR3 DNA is TGTGCCAGCACTCCCCACCGGGGGGGCGGTGAAAAACTGTTTTTT.

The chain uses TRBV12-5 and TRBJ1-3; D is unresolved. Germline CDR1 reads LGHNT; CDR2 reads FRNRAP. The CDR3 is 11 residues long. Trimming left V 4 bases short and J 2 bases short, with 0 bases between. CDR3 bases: TGTGCTAGTGGTTCTGGAAACACCATATATTTT. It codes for CASGSGNTIYF.

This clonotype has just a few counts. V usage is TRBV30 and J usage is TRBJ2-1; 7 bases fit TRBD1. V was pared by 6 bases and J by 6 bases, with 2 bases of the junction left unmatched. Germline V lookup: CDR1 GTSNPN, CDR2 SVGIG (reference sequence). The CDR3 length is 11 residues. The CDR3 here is CACSGGNEQFF. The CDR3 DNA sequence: TGTGCCTGCTCAGGGGGCAATGAGCAGTTCTTC.

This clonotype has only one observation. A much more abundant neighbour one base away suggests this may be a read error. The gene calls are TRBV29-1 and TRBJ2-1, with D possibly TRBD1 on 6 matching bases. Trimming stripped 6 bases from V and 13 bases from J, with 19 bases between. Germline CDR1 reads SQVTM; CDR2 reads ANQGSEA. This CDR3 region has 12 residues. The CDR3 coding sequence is TGCAGCGTAGGTGGGGGCGCTGGGACCCAGTTCTTC. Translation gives CSVGGGAGTQFF.

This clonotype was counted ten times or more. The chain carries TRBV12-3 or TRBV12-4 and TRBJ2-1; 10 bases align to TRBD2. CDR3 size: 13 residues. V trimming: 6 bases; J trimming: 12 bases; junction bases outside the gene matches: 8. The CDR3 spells CASRLAGPPGQFF. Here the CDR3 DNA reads TGTGCCAGCAGACTAGCGGGGCCCCCTGGGCAGTTCTTC.

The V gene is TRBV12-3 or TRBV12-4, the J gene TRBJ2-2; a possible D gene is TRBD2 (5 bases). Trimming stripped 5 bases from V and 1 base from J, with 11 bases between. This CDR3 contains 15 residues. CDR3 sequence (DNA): TGTGCCAGCAGTCGGGGTGGGCAGAACACCGGGGAGCTGTTTTTT. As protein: CASSRGGQNTGELFF.

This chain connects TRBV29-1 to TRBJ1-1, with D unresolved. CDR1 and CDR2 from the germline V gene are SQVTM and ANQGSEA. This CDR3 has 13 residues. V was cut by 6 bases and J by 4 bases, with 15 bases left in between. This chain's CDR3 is CSVYKGSGTEAFF. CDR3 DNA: TGCAGCGTGTACAAGGGTAGTGGCACTGAAGCTTTCTTT.

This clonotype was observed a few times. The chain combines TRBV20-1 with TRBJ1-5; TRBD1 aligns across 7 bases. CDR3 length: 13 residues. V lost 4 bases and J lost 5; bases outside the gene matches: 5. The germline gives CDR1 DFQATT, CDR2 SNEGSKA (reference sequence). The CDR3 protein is CSATTGAHQPQHF. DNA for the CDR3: TGCAGTGCTACCACAGGGGCCCATCAGCCCCAGCATTTT.

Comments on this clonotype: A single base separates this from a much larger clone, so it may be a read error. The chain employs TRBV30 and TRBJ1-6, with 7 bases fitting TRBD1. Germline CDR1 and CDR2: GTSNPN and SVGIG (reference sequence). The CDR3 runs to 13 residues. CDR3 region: CAWRGQAGSPFHF. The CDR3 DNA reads TGTGCCTGGAGAGGACAGGCCGGTTCACCCTTCCACTTT.

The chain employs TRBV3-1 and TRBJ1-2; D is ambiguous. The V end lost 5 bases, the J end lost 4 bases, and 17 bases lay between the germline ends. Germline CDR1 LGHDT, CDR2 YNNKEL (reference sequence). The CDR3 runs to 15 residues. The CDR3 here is CASSDRTAGGYGYTF. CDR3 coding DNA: TGTGCCAGCAGCGACCGGACGGCTGGCGGCTATGGCTACACCTTC.

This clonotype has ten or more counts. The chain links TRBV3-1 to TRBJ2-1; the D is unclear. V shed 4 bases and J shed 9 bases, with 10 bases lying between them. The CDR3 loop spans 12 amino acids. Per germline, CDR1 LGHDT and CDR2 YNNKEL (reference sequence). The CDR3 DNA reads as TGTGCCAGCAGCCTTACTCCGAGTGAGCAGTTCTTC. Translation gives CASSLTPSEQFF.

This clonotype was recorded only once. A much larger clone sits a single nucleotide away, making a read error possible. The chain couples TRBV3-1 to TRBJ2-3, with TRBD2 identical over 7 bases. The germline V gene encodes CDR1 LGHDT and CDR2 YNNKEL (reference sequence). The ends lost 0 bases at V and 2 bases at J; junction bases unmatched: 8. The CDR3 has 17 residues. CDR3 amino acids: CASSQDIPAGDTDTQYF. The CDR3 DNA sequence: TGTGCCAGCAGCCAAGATATCCCTGCGGGGGACACAGATACGCAGTATTTT.

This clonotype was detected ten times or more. The chain's CDR3 is CASSSWTGGYTF. Here the CDR3 DNA reads TGTGCCAGCTCGTCATGGACAGGTGGCTACACCTTC. The chain combines TRBV18 with TRBJ1-2, with 7 bases aligning to TRBD1. With V trimmed by 6 bases and J by 7 bases, 5 bases remained unmatched. The CDR3 runs 12 residues. Germline-derived CDR1 and CDR2 are KGHSH and LQKENI.

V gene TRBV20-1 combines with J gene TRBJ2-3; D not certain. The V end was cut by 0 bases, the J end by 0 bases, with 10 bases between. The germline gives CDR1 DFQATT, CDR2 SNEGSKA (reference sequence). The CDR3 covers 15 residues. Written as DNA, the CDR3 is TGCAGTGCTAGAGATCAAGCCGTTAGCACAGATACGCAGTATTTT. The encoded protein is CSARDQAVSTDTQYF.

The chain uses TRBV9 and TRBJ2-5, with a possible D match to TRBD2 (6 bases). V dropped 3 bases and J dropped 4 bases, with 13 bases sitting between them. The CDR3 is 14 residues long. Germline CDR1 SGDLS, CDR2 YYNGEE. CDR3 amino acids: CASSGGDGGETQYF. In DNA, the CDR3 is TGTGCCAGCAGCGGAGGGGACGGGGGAGAGACCCAGTACTTC.

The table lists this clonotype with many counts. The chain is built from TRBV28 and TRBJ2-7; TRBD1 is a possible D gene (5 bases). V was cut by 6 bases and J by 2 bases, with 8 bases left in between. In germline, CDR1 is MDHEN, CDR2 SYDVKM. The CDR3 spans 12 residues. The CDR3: CASRTEPYEQYF. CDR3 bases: TGTGCCAGCAGGACAGAACCCTACGAGCAGTACTTC.